This is a list of T cell receptor beta chains from one sample in a study of blood T cell repertoires in COVID-19. Libraries were prepared by immunoSEQ multiplex PCR; TCRdb keeps only in-frame clonotypes and omits some of them. This sample has about half a million clones, with roughly 89% found just once. Sequencing was done on a sample of peripheral blood. Receptors originate from a man between 18 and 29 years old with COVID-19, enrolled during active disease. The CDR3 runs from the conserved cysteine through the conserved F or W. D genes are given only for firm matches.

v_gene	d_gene	j_gene	CDR3aa	CDR3nt
TRBV4-1	NA	TRBJ2-2	CASSQDIRDLGTGELFF	TGCGCCAGCAGCCAAGATATACGGGATCTAGGCACCGGGGAGCTGTTTTTT
TRBV2	NA	TRBJ2-4	CASSTSPGSIQYF	TGTGCCAGCAGTACCAGCCCCGGGAGCATTCAGTACTTC
TRBV12-5	NA	TRBJ2-5	CASAPGVGGSGQETQYF	TGTGCTAGTGCACCCGGGGTAGGAGGGTCGGGACAAGAGACCCAGTACTTC
TRBV14	NA	TRBJ2-5	CASSRITQETQYF	TGTGCCAGCAGCCGAATAACTCAAGAGACCCAGTACTTC
TRBV14	NA	TRBJ2-7	CASSQIRGNEQYF	TGTGCCAGCAGCCAAATTAGAGGGAACGAGCAGTACTTC
TRBV29-1	NA	TRBJ1-2	CSVLLAGSYGYTF	TGCAGCGTTCTTCTAGCGGGCTCCTATGGCTACACCTTC
TRBV7-2	TRBD1	TRBJ1-4	CASKVGQGSEKLFF	TGTGCCAGCAAGGTGGGACAGGGCTCTGAAAAACTGTTTTTT
TRBV6-4	TRBD2	TRBJ2-1	CASSLFASGSYNEQFF	TGTGCCAGCAGTTTGTTTGCTAGCGGAAGTTACAATGAGCAGTTCTTC
TRBV7-9	NA	TRBJ2-2	CASGLSNTGELFF	TGTGCCAGCGGACTATCGAACACCGGGGAGCTGTTTTTT
TRBV29-1	NA	TRBJ2-1	CSVVGGREQFF	TGCAGCGTTGTGGGGGGTCGGGAGCAGTTCTTC
TRBV19	NA	TRBJ1-6	CASSSSGTANSPLHF	TGTGCCAGTAGTTCATCCGGGACTGCTAATTCACCCCTCCACTTT
TRBV27	NA	TRBJ2-7	CGSGSTYEQYF	TGTGGTTCGGGTAGCACCTACGAGCAGTACTTC
TRBV18	NA	TRBJ1-6	CASSPPSSYNSPLHF	TGTGCCAGCTCACCGCCCAGCTCCTATAATTCACCCCTCCACTTT
TRBV2	TRBD1	TRBJ1-1	CASSPGQEAFF	TGTGCCAGCAGCCCGGGACAGGAAGCTTTCTTT
TRBV7-9	NA	TRBJ2-1	CASSFTGSYNEQFF	TGTGCCAGCAGCTTTACAGGTTCCTACAATGAGCAGTTCTTC
TRBV7-2	TRBD2	TRBJ2-1	CASSLGLAGVYEQFF	TGTGCCAGCAGCTTAGGGCTAGCGGGAGTCTATGAGCAGTTCTTC
TRBV29-1	TRBD1	TRBJ2-1	CSVLDRGFNNEQFF	TGCAGCGTTCTGGACAGGGGGTTTAACAATGAGCAGTTCTTC